This T cell receptor beta chain is from a study of cytomegalovirus exposure and HLA in healthy donors. The wider study: There were 75 million to 95 million unique TCRs (from HLA-typed donors) in an early data release. Study results and limitations: The authors later found TCR association rates varying by HLA locus, with DRB1 most and HLA-C fewest.

About this clone itself: Its antigen is still unknown.

Both 60 Vbeta primers and 13 Jbeta primers went into the PCR. Measured with immunoSEQ multiplex PCR; TCRdb has only the in-frame clones, and not every one. The sample lists some 74,000 clones; around 82% were seen once. The clonotype was recovered from a male donor in good health and CMV-seronegative. Sequenced material: PBMCs.

The CDR3 DNA sequence: TGTGCCAGCAGCTCGGGACAGGGTGGTTACGAGCAGTACTTC. Encoded protein: CASSSGQGGYEQYF. The chain is built from TRBV7-9 and TRBJ2-7; the match to TRBD1 covers 9 bases. Germline CDR1 and CDR2: SEHNR and FQNEAQ (reference sequence). The CDR3 runs to 14 residues. J was trimmed by 4 bases and V by 4 bases; bases with no gene match: 5.